The 14 T cell receptor beta chains below come from one sample, sequenced in a study of T cells in Graves' hyperthyroidism and ophthalmopathy. Authors of the study amplified TCR beta CDR3 regions from RNA transcripts. The TCR CDR3 first-round RT-PCR relied on the HTBI primer set. TCRdb recomputed calls from the multiplex PCR reads with MiXCR, one row per CDR3 protein. The data show roughly 660,000 distinct CDR3 sequences, around a sixth seen once. Sequencing was performed on blood. The receptors come from a man aged 50-59 years with Graves' hyperthyroidism.

This clonotype was recorded many times. J is TRBJ1-2 and V is TRBV12-3 or TRBV12-4, with no clear D. The CDR3 is made up of 14 amino acids. Between the trimmed V and J ends, which lost 5 bases and 3 bases, there was a span of 13 bases. CDR3 protein: CASSPAAAYYGYTF. As DNA, the CDR3 is TGTGCCAGCAGTCCCGCCGCGGCCTACTATGGCTACACCTTC.

The CDR3 nucleotides read TGCGCCAGCAGCCCGACGGCAGGGGGTTATGGCTACACCTTC. Its protein is CASSPTAGGYGYTF. The chain has TRBV5-1 and TRBJ1-2; 7 bases line up with TRBD1. Germline V gives CDR1 SGHRS, CDR2 YFSETQ. J gave up 5 bases and V 4 bases, and 8 bases lay outside the gene matches. This CDR3 is 14 amino acids long.

This clonotype was observed many times. The V gene is TRBV15, the J gene TRBJ2-7, with TRBD1 matching over 7 bases. CDR1 LNHNV and CDR2 YYDKDF come from the germline V gene (reference sequence). Unmatched junction bases numbered 8, after V lost 3 bases and J lost 3 bases. CDR3 length: 15 amino acids. CDR3 bases: TGTGCCACCAGCAGGCCGGGACAGAGCATCTACGAGCAGTACTTC. Amino acids: CATSRPGQSIYEQYF. The full variable domain, its missing parts supplied by reference TRBV15 and TRBJ2-7, is DAMVIQNPRYQVTQFGKPVTLSCSQTLNHNVMYWYQQKSSQAPKLLFHYYDKDFNNEADTPDNFQSRRPNTSFCFLDIRSPGLGDTAMYLCATSRPGQSIYEQYFGPGTRLTVT.

Ten or more counts support this clonotype. The CDR3 bases are TGTGCTACTAAGGGCGGGGCAGGGTATGGTGAGCAGTACTTC. Translating it yields CATKGGAGYGEQYF. V usage is TRBV2 and J usage is TRBJ2-7; a weak D match, TRBD2 (6 bases). The CDR3 runs 14 residues. CDR1 and CDR2 (germline): SNHLY, FYNNEI.

This clonotype was detected ten times or more. The chain joins TRBV7-8 to TRBJ2-7; 8 bases fit TRBD2. The CDR3 consists of 14 residues. The J segment lost 3 bases and the V segment lost 6 bases, leaving 7 bases of the junction unmatched. Germline V gene sequence: CDR1 SGHVS, CDR2 FQNEAQ. The CDR3 nucleotides are TGTGCCAGCAGTCTGAGCGGGAGCCTCTACGAGCAGTACTTC. Protein product: CASSLSGSLYEQYF.

This clonotype was counted at least ten times. The genes are TRBV6-1 and TRBJ2-1; 7 bases are shared with TRBD1. Germline loops: CDR1 MNHNS, CDR2 SASEGT. The CDR3 runs to 15 residues. J lost 7 bases, V lost 6 bases, and 12 bases had no gene match. In DNA, the CDR3 is TGTGCCAGCAGCCCTGTAGGTAGGGGGCCGAATGAGCAGTTCTTC. Translated, it gives CASSPVGRGPNEQFF.

For this clonotype: A much more abundant neighbour one base away suggests this may be a read error. The J gene is TRBJ2-7, the V gene TRBV7-6; D ambiguous. The germline V gene encodes CDR1 SGHVS and CDR2 FNYEAQ. The CDR3 contains 11 residues. V was shortened by 5 bases and J by 5 bases, with 7 bases between the two germline ends. In DNA form, the CDR3 reads TGTGCCAGCAGCAACCAGGACGAGCAGTACTTC. This codes for CASSNQDEQYF. The full variable domain, with the rest looked up from reference TRBV7-6 and TRBJ2-7, is GAGVSQSPRYKVTKRGQDVALRCDPISGHVSLYWYRQALGQGPEFLTYFNYEAQQDKSGLPNDRFSAERPEGSISTLTIQRTEQRDSAMYRCASSNQDEQYFGPGTRLTVT.

This clonotype was recorded a few times. This chain links TRBV29-1 with TRBJ2-3; the D gene is possibly TRBD2 (6 bases). V gave up 7 bases and J gave up 4 bases, with 12 bases separating them. This CDR3 region has 12 residues. The germline V gene encodes CDR1 SQVTM and CDR2 ANQGSEA. This CDR3 reads CSAEGGADTQYF. DNA of the CDR3: TGCAGCGCGGAGGGCGGGGCAGATACGCAGTATTTT.

The chain employs TRBV29-1 and TRBJ2-3, with D perhaps TRBD1 or TRBD2 (5 bases each). Germline assignment: CDR1 SQVTM and CDR2 ANQGSEA. This CDR3 region has 13 residues. Trimming shortened V by 6 bases and J by 2 bases, and 12 bases separated the two germline ends. The CDR3, as DNA: TGCAGCGTAGAGGGACGGCACACAGATACGCAGTATTTT. Protein sequence: CSVEGRHTDTQYF.

Ten or more counts support this clonotype. The chain couples TRBV12-3 or TRBV12-4 to TRBJ1-2, with TRBD1 matching over 9 bases. The CDR3 has 12 amino acids. The V and J ends lost 7 bases and 8 bases, in that order; junction bases with no gene match: 5. This chain's CDR3 is CASTTGGRGYTF. The CDR3 DNA reads as TGTGCCAGCACTACAGGGGGCCGAGGCTACACCTTC.

The genes are TRBV9 and TRBJ2-3, with 9 bases matching TRBD2. The CDR3 covers 14 residues. Germline assignment: CDR1 SGDLS and CDR2 YYNGEE. The V and J ends lost 6 bases and 4 bases, in that order; junction bases with no gene match: 6. The CDR3 is CASNSGSEADTQYF. DNA for the CDR3: TGTGCCAGCAATAGCGGGAGTGAGGCAGATACGCAGTATTTT.

The chain has TRBV9 and TRBJ2-1, with a weak D call TRBD2 (5 bases). Germline CDR1 reads SGDLS; CDR2 reads YYNGEE. Deletions cut 0 bases from V and 6 bases from J, with 19 bases between. The CDR3 runs to 17 residues. CDR3 residues: CASSVAVGGLGTNEQFF. CDR3 DNA sequence: TGTGCCAGCAGCGTAGCCGTCGGTGGACTTGGCACCAATGAGCAGTTCTTC.

The J gene is TRBJ2-5, the V gene TRBV19; 8 bases agree with TRBD1. The CDR3 is 14 residues long. The germline V gene encodes CDR1 LNHDA and CDR2 SQIVND (reference sequence). V lost 8 bases and J lost 0; bases outside the gene matches: 5. The CDR3 is CASGQGAHQETQYF. The CDR3 nucleotides are TGTGCCAGTGGACAGGGAGCCCACCAAGAGACCCAGTACTTC.

This chain joins TRBV9 and TRBJ2-5; D call uncertain. CDR1 and CDR2 (germline): SGDLS, YYNGEE. This CDR3 region has 14 residues. The germline V and J ends were trimmed by 0 bases and 1 base, with 7 bases remaining between them. CDR3: CASSVEGTQETQYF. The CDR3 bases are TGTGCCAGCAGCGTAGAAGGCACCCAAGAGACCCAGTACTTC.